This is a list of T cell receptor beta chains from one sample in a study of blood T cell repertoires in COVID-19. The data were produced by immunoSEQ multiplex PCR, yet TCRdb's version contains in-frame clones alone and is incomplete. The table shows tens of thousands of clones, with about nine tenths occurring only once. Sequenced material: peripheral blood. The receptors originated from a man in his fifties with active COVID-19. CDR3s include the opening cysteine and the closing phenylalanine or tryptophan. The D gene is left open where the match is weak. Part of the rows lack a size; the others show once, few, many or a class for expanded clones.

CASSLNEETEAFF	TGTGCCAGCAGCTTAAACGAGGAGACTGAAGCTTTCTTT	-	TRBV11-3	TRBJ1-1	-
CASSLGGGFYNEQFF	TGCGCCAGCAGCTTGGGAGGAGGTTTCTACAATGAGCAGTTCTTC	-	TRBV5-1	TRBJ2-1	-
CASSPRSGGGFF	TGTGCCAGCAGCCCGCGTAGCGGGGGGGGGTTCTTC	-	TRBV3-1/TRBV3-2	TRBJ2-1	TRBD2
CASSPIAGGLEQFF	TGTGCCAGCTCACCGATAGCGGGGGGGCTTGAGCAGTTCTTC	few	TRBV18	TRBJ2-1	TRBD2
CASSQDRFSSYNSPLHF	TGCGCCAGCAGCCAAGACAGGTTTAGCTCCTATAATTCACCCCTCCACTTT	-	TRBV4-3	TRBJ1-6	-
CASSYSSGDTDTQYF	TGTGCCAGCAGTTACTCGTCGGGGGACACAGATACGCAGTATTTT	once	TRBV6-2/TRBV6-3	TRBJ2-3	-
CASSPLGLGGSDTQYF	TGTGCCAGTAGTCCCCTAGGATTGGGCGGGTCAGATACGCAGTATTTT	-	TRBV19	TRBJ2-3	-
CASSFDGSEGETQYF	TGTGCCAGCAGCTTCGACGGGAGCGAAGGAGAGACCCAGTACTTC	-	TRBV7-2	TRBJ2-5	-
CAWSVVWATNTGELFF	TGTGCCTGGAGTGTAGTGTGGGCCACGAACACCGGGGAGCTGTTTTTT	-	TRBV30	TRBJ2-2	-
CASSSDRGNTGELFF	TGTGCCAGCTCATCCGACAGGGGTAACACCGGGGAGCTGTTTTTT	-	TRBV18	TRBJ2-2	TRBD1
CASSKGDGSTDTQYF	TGTGCCAGCAGCAAGGGGGACGGTAGCACAGATACGCAGTATTTT	-	TRBV9	TRBJ2-3	-
CASAGLAATDTQYF	TGTGCCAGCGCGGGACTAGCGGCCACAGATACGCAGTATTTT	once	TRBV4-2	TRBJ2-3	TRBD2
CASSPRTGRTEAFF	TGTGCCAGCAGCCCACGGACAGGGAGGACTGAAGCTTTCTTT	-	TRBV5-5	TRBJ1-1	TRBD1
CASSPTGAWGYTF	TGTGCCAGCAGCCCCACAGGGGCCTGGGGCTACACCTTC	-	TRBV7-9	TRBJ1-2	TRBD1
CASSFSDEQFF	TGCGCCAGCAGCTTCTCGGATGAGCAGTTCTTC	-	TRBV5-1	TRBJ2-1	-
CASSEVGRSNTEAFF	TGTGCCAGCAGTGAGGTAGGTCGGAGTAACACTGAAGCTTTCTTT	-	TRBV6-1	TRBJ1-1	-
CASSFSGLRSYEQYF	TGTGCCAGCAGCTTTAGCGGACTTCGCTCCTACGAGCAGTACTTC	-	TRBV7-2	TRBJ2-7	-
CASSRTGAMNTEAFF	TGCGCCAGCAGCCGGACAGGGGCTATGAACACTGAAGCTTTCTTT	-	TRBV5-1	TRBJ1-1	TRBD1
CAWSASSGANVLTF	TGTGCCTGGAGTGCCAGCTCTGGGGCCAACGTCCTGACTTTC	-	TRBV30	TRBJ2-6	-
CASSGRDTQYF	TGCGCCAGCAGTGGTCGGGATACGCAGTATTTT	few	TRBV10-2	TRBJ2-3	-
CAGGVRPGTDSNQPQHF	TGTGCCGGGGGTGTCAGGCCCGGGACAGATAGCAATCAGCCCCAGCATTTT	once	TRBV19	TRBJ1-5	TRBD1
CASSPQQGNQPQHF	TGTGCCAGTAGTCCCCAGCAGGGAAATCAGCCCCAGCATTTT	-	TRBV19	TRBJ1-5	-